This T cell receptor beta chain was retrieved from a study of blood T cells in healthy people across ages (dated by TCRdb to the mid-2010s). General notes on the study: In model experiments, template switching captured roughly one uniquely barcoded TCR beta cDNA molecule for every two T cells. Age-related changes in TCR beta repertoire diversity were measured in the study by deep sequencing normalized with unique cDNA molecular identifiers. The donors were divided into four age groups: young (average approximately 16 years), middle-aged (about 39), aged (approximately 62) and long-lived (about 84). Using the same blood draw, the study looked at two additional independent replicas of 1 million unique cDNA reads for two donors, one aged 18 to 30 and the other aged 80 or older.

Systemically healthy Caucasian individuals from Russia, 35 to 50 in total and aged roughly 6 to 100 years, were included as donors. Each donor gave approximately 9.3 milliliters of peripheral blood, collected into EDTA-treated Vacutainer tubes. PBMCs were isolated by Ficoll-Paque density-gradient centrifugation, with at least 6 million obtained per sample. Total RNA was extracted from PBMCs with Trizol reagent, with at least 5 micrograms obtained per sample. Naive CD45RAhigh/CD27high T cell percentages were measured by flow cytometry on a PBMC aliquot from every donor. General findings and caveats noted by the study authors: As age increased, observed TCR beta diversity per million T cells dropped in a roughly linear way, and a significant reduction was already evident by age 40. Estimates of total diversity based on one million sequenced T cells were regarded as lower bounds and as underestimates. There was a strong correlation between observed TCR beta diversity and the percentage of naive T cells measured by flow cytometry. Compared with the aged group, the long-lived group had more naive CD4+ T cells, fewer expanded clones and increased TCR diversity, suggesting age selection. Because profiling used bulk unsorted PBMCs, naive and antigen-experienced compartments could not be compared conclusively. Because donor CMV infection status was unknown, age-related changes in expanded clonotypes were potentially confounded.

Libraries were prepared through 5' RACE. The sequencing machine was an Illumina HiSeq 2500. A second roughly 6 to 12 cycle PCR used a sample-barcoded 5' primer and a J-beta primer mix. A unique molecular identifier was introduced onto each TCR beta cDNA molecule by a template-switch 5' adaptor carrying 12 random nucleotides. At least 2.5 million CDR3-containing paired-end reads were obtained from each sample. First-strand cDNA synthesis was performed from all RNA using the Mint cDNA synthesis kit, with priming by a TRBC-specific oligonucleotide. All cDNA was treated with uracil-DNA glycosylase and then went through a first 18-cycle PCR with the universal primers M1SS and BC2_uni_R. The original pipeline was this. For normalization, 1 million high-quality reads were randomly selected from each sample, with every read carrying a distinct molecular identifier. Reads sharing molecular identifiers were discarded rather than binned into consensus sequences. MiTCR, set to a Q25 quality threshold and the strictest error-elimination algorithm, was used for CDR3 identification, clonotype clustering and error correction. A nonparametric unseen species model with Euler transformation was used to estimate a lower bound on total TCR beta diversity. TCRdb reworked the public reads: Q25 trimming with fastp, MiXCR clone assembly, productive beta chains retained. Merged by CDR3 protein, the rows form single entries marked with the most common genes and DNA. TCRdb, not the original authors, processed these V and J calls. Within this sample are hundreds of thousands of distinct CDR3 sequences, with 20% to 30% of them counted one time only. About 3% of the sample lies in the top ten.

Reading the germline V gene gives CDR1 SNHLY and CDR2 FYNNEI. The germline V and J ends show losses of 5 bases and 0 bases respectively, and no gene match explains 4 bases of the junction. The CDR3 covers 15 residues, taking in both the cysteine and the phenylalanine. The kept DNA is CDR3 alone, 45 bases in frame from the first base. The table lists this clonotype with a few counts. Its cognate antigen has yet to be identified. Base qualities are missing; no much larger clone stands one base away. These sequences were also reported in another study, on T cells of mothers and their children. Drawing on the second study: Donors were nine systemically healthy Caucasian individuals: three mothers and their six children. cDNA synthesis consumed the entire amount of extracted RNA, loaded at approximately 1.4 ug RNA in each 15 ul reaction. In the second PCR, the M1S primer added sample barcodes and 2-4 random nucleotides. More than 8 million TCR beta CDR3 reads were obtained from each mother, and some 3.2 million reads were obtained from each child. Thymic selection shapes the output of TCR recombination in a similar way in related and unrelated pairs, and inherited differences have a minor effect. Normalized repertoire overlap was always found to be slightly, but never significantly, higher in related mother-child pairs than in unrelated mother-child pairs. With a sensitivity of about 100 clones per million clonotypes, no persistent microchimeric T cell clones were detected. The study used deep NGS to compare TCR beta repertoires of mothers and children, seeking features distinguishing related mother-child pairs from unrelated individuals. On average, the children were approximately 11 +/- 4 years old, while the mothers were roughly 40 +/- 4 years old. After adapters were ligated using NEBNext reagents, the libraries underwent 100+100 nt paired-end sequencing on an Illumina HiSeq 2000. Mother and child libraries were prepared a month apart and sequenced in separate runs to prevent cross-contamination. For each donor, between about 500,000 and 2,200,000 distinct TCR beta clonotypes were identified. Naive TCR beta clonotypes were estimated from low-frequency clonotypes matched to each donor's FACS-determined naive share, without sorting.

The receptor comes from a boy between 5 and 17 years old in good health. Sequencing used blood. In this chain, TRBV2 is recombined with TRBJ1-3; 7 middle bases align to TRBD1. The sequence in DNA is TGTGCCAGCAGTTGGGACAGACCCTCTGGAAACACCATATATTTT. The translation is CASSWDRPSGNTIYF.